This T cell receptor (beta chain) was retrieved from a study of T cell clonality in common variable immunodeficiency. The study, taken as a whole, reports: Patient heterogeneity in the CVID cohort limited correlations between repertoire features and clinical complications.

TCRdb keeps only in-frame clones here, not all; method: immunoSEQ multiplex PCR. This sample has about 32,000 clones, each found more than once. CDR3 size: 13 residues. Trimming removed 2 bases at V and 2 bases at J, with 7 bases between. Germline lookup yields CDR1 DFQATT and CDR2 SNEGSKA (reference sequence). There are many counts of this clone. Its antigen is as yet unknown. Read coverage stops 3 residues before the CDR3 terminus; the germline J gene supplies the remainder. The TCR sequence derives from a person between 18 and 69 years old in good health. The gene calls are TRBV20-1 and TRBJ2-1, with D possibly TRBD1 on 5 matching bases. Material: peripheral blood mononuclear cells. CDR3 loop: CSARRQTYNEQFF. The sequenced CDR3 bases are TGCAGTGCTAGACGACAGACCTACAATGAG.